This T cell receptor beta chain was captured in a study of T cells in narcolepsy (dated by TCRdb to 2016 to 2019). In the study overall: Patients with narcolepsy type 1 or type 2 (NT1, NT2) and healthy control donors were enrolled in the study. The study used TCR Vbeta sequencing to track clonotypes in blood and CSF while looking for autoreactive T cells in narcolepsy patients that target self-antigens of hypocretin neurons (hypocretin, TRIB2).

Libraries were constructed by the immunoSEQ multiplex PCR assay. The source is immuneACCESS, and TCRdb retained only in-frame sequences with V and J called. Part of the clones is not carried over; for the studies checked, unresolved V genes explain less than half of this, and the remainder is unexplained. Present in this sample are fewer than 35,000 clones, about 80% of which were seen just once. The top ten clonotypes cover around 1.3% of the sample. Memory CD4+ T cells were sorted ex vivo from peripheral blood of narcolepsy patients and healthy controls for TCR Vbeta sequencing. Results and caveats for the whole study, not just this receptor: Certain blood memory CD4+ repertoires from patients and controls had no sequences that matched autoreactive T cell clones. Autoreactive clonotypes were reported to be detected serially in the blood of the same patients and of different patients, but not in the blood of healthy controls. HCRT-specific and TRIB2-specific autoreactive clonotypes were highlighted in plots that compared CD4+ T cell clonotypes in CSF versus blood from the same patient. Patients and controls had comparable numbers of sequenced blood memory CD4+ clonotypes, averaging about 40,000 and 33,000, respectively.

Compared with germline, V lacks 5 bases and J lacks 5 bases; bases without a gene match: 7. The CDR3 has 15 amino acids, counting the end cysteine and phenylalanine. Only the CDR3 portion is preserved as DNA: 45 bases, with reading frame beginning at the first base. Via the germline V gene, CDR1 is SNHLY and CDR2 FYNNEI. In regard to this clone: Which antigen it targets is not known. Per-nucleotide qualities are absent, and no much larger clonotype sits a single base away.

Specimen: CD45RA- memory CD4+ T cells from PBMCs. Sample cell subset or site, as interpreted from the label and publication: memory T cells sorted ex vivo from peripheral blood. The origin of this receptor is a human donor with narcolepsy. This receptor chain uses TRBV2 and TRBJ2-1; the junction holds 9 bases that match TRBD1. DNA sequence: TGTGCCAGCAGTCCTGGACAGGGGTCTCACAATGAGCAGTTCTTC. The resulting protein is CASSPGQGSHNEQFF.